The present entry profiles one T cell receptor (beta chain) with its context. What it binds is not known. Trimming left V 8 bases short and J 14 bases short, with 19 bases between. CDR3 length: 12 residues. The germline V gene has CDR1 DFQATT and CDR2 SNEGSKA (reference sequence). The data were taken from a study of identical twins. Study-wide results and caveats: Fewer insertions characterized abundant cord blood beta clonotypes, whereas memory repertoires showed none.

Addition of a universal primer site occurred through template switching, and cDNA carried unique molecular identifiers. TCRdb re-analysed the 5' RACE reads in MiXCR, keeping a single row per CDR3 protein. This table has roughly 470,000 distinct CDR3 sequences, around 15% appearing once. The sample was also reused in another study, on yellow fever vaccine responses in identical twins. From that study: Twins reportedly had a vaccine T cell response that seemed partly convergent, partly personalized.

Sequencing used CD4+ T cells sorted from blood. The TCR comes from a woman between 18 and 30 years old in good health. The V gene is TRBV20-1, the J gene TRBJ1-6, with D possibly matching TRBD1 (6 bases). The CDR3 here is CSSPVDSSTLHF. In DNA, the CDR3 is TGCAGTTCACCGGTGGACAGTTCCACCCTCCACTTT.